This record looks at one TCR beta chain sequence and its context. What it binds is unknown. The data derive from a study of PD-1 blockade in classical Hodgkin lymphoma. Produced via immunoSEQ multiplex PCR; TCRdb's table is partial and in-frame only. The sample has 150,000 or so clones, about 78% seen once. Broader study findings: CD4+ TCR diversity, unlike CD8+, climbed significantly by C4D1. Baseline TCR diversity was reportedly lower in newly diagnosed patients than in healthy donors. It was reported as lower still in relapsed/refractory patients. Nothing has yet pinned down what causes the repertoire differences, possibly disease activity or prior therapy.

No patient escaped relapse after autologous stem cell transplantation, and brentuximab vedotin exposure varied. Patients reached a best response of complete response, partial response or progressive disease. This TCR was recovered from a human donor with classical Hodgkin lymphoma. The sample consisted of peripheral blood mononuclear cells (PBMCs), taken before the second cycle of nivolumab.

The CDR3 DNA sequence: TGCGCCAGCAGCTTGGCAGCGGGAGGATGGAATGAGCAGTTCTTC. It translates to CASSLAAGGWNEQFF. The chain is built from TRBV5-1 and TRBJ2-1; 9 nucleotides match TRBD2. The J segment lost 7 bases and the V segment lost 0 bases, leaving 5 bases of the junction unmatched. This CDR3 has 15 amino acids. In germline, CDR1 is SGHRS, CDR2 YFSETQ.